The clone carrying this T cell receptor beta chain was observed a few times. The antigen is not known. MiXCR was run by TCRdb on the 5' RACE reads, yielding one entry per CDR3 protein. In the table there are around 280,000 distinct CDR3 sequences, roughly 8.6% of which are singletons. These data originate in a study of identical twins. Overall study results and limits: With abundant cord blood beta clonotypes, insertions were fewer; memory repertoires showed no such pattern. Excess low generation probability was seen in twin-shared out-of-frame alpha sequences.

The CDR3 is made up of 12 amino acids. In germline, CDR1 is SGHDT, CDR2 YYEEEE. The V and J ends lost 1 base and 6 bases respectively, with 8 bases between them. These records were also assigned to another study, of yellow fever vaccine responses in identical twins. This second report adds: Reportedly, the T cell response mounted by twins to vaccine seemed partly convergent, partly personalized.

V is TRBV5-6 and J is TRBJ2-7; D is uncertain. The sequenced material came from memory (CD45RO+) T cells sorted from blood. This sequence originates from a woman younger than 30 in good health. In nucleotides, the CDR3 is TGTGCCAGCAGCTTGATCAGGAGCGAGCAGTACTTC. Translated, it gives CASSLIRSEQYF. The full variable domain, with the rest looked up from reference TRBV5-6 and TRBJ2-7, is DAGVTQSPTHLIKTRGQQVTLRCSPKSGHDTVSWYQQALGQGPQFIFQYYEEEERQRGNFPDRFSGHQFPNYSSELNVNALLLGDSALYLCASSLIRSEQYFGPGTRLTVT.